These 24 T cell receptor beta chains originate from one sample sequenced in a study of response to subunit inactivated influenza vaccine (dated by TCRdb to between 2017 and 2018). Libraries came from RT-PCR. TCRdb shows the sequencer as Illumina HiSeq 2500. TCRdb redid the processing of the public reads, applying fastp at Q25 and MiXCR, and retained in-frame beta chains. CDR3 protein sequences are deduplicated, and each keeps its most common genes and DNA. The sample table records more than 700,000 distinct CDR3 sequences; around 20% of these occur just once. Of the sample, approximately 10% falls within the top ten clones. This specimen was PBMCs from blood, taken about 5 days after vaccination. These receptors were taken from a man aged 45-60 years who received an inactivated influenza vaccine. Donor details come from another sample of the same person, matched by shared clones.

The table lists this clonotype with a few counts. Here the CDR3 DNA reads TGTGCCAGCAGCCAAGATGCCAGGGTAGACACTGAAGCTTTCTTT. It codes for CASSQDARVDTEAFF. The chain employs TRBV4-2 and TRBJ1-1, with D possibly TRBD1 on 5 matching bases. From germline, CDR1 is LGHNA and CDR2 YNFKEQ. Trimming shortened V by 0 bases and J by 3 bases, and 11 bases separated the two germline ends. CDR3 length equals 15 residues.

This clonotype was recorded a few times. The chain employs TRBV20-1 and TRBJ1-4; TRBD1 might be the D (5 bases). The CDR3 has 16 residues. Trimming removed 1 base at V and 5 bases at J, with 17 bases between. Germline CDR1 and CDR2: DFQATT and SNEGSKA (reference sequence). The CDR3 loop is CSARVTGRVENEKLFF. DNA of the CDR3: TGCAGTGCTAGAGTAACGGGACGAGTTGAGAATGAAAAACTGTTTTTT.

This clonotype was observed a single time. The rearrangement links TRBV5-1 to TRBJ2-5, with 8 bases lining up with TRBD1. Germline CDR1 is SGHRS and CDR2 is YFSETQ. J was trimmed by 5 bases and V by 3 bases; bases with no gene match: 9. The CDR3 has 15 amino acids. The CDR3 loop is CASSYSGTGGETQYF. CDR3 in DNA: TGCGCCAGCAGCTATTCCGGGACAGGCGGGGAGACCCAGTACTTC.

This clonotype was counted only a few times. The chain is built from TRBV7-9 and TRBJ1-1; D is unclear. Looked up from germline, CDR1 is SEHNR and CDR2 is FQNEAQ (reference sequence). Trimming took 4 bases from V and 6 from J, leaving 9 bases between them. The CDR3 is 12 amino acids. CDR3 residues: CASSSSPSEAFF. In DNA, the CDR3 is TGTGCCAGCAGCTCCAGCCCGTCTGAAGCTTTCTTT. Supplemented by reference TRBV7-9 and TRBJ1-1, the full variable domain reads DTGVSQNPRHKITKRGQNVTFRCDPISEHNRLYWYRQTLGQGPEFLTYFQNEAQLEKSRLLSDRFSAERPKGSFSTLEIQRTEQGDSAMYLCASSSSPSEAFFGQGTRLTVV.

This clonotype was observed a few times. The V and J genes are TRBV6-1 and TRBJ2-3, with D perhaps TRBD2 (6 bases). This CDR3 spans 14 amino acids. Germline values: CDR1 MNHNS, CDR2 SASEGT. Trimming took off 9 bases at V and 7 bases at J, with 20 bases between the two ends. The CDR3 DNA is TGTGCCAGTGAGGCGCGGACCCGGGAGAATACGCAGTATTTT. It specifies CASEARTRENTQYF.

The genes are TRBV28 and TRBJ2-1; 10 bases line up with TRBD1. The CDR3 extends over 16 amino acids. Trimming took 8 bases from V and 9 from J; bases not matched to a gene: 16. Germline CDR1 reads MDHEN; CDR2 reads SYDVKM. The CDR3 protein is CASPPIGQGEDSEQFF. CDR3 nucleotide sequence: TGTGCCAGCCCTCCTATAGGACAGGGGGAAGATAGTGAGCAGTTCTTC.

This clonotype has only a few counts. The V gene is TRBV28, the J gene TRBJ2-7; 7 bases map to TRBD1. The CDR3 length is 14 residues. Germline lookup yields CDR1 MDHEN and CDR2 SYDVKM. V was pared by 6 bases and J by 1 base, with 6 bases of the junction left unmatched. CDR3 in amino acids: CASRGQLPSYEQYF. The CDR3 region has the DNA TGTGCCAGCAGGGGACAGTTGCCTTCCTACGAGCAGTACTTC. The whole variable domain, remainder taken from reference TRBV28 and TRBJ2-7, is DVKVTQSSRYLVKRTGEKVFLECVQDMDHENMFWYRQDPGLGLRLIYFSYDVKMKEKGDIPEGYSVSREKKERFSLILESASTNQTSMYLCASRGQLPSYEQYFGPGTRLTVT.

The chain has TRBV7-9 and TRBJ2-7, with 7 bases aligning to TRBD1. The ends lost 6 bases at V and 5 bases at J; junction bases unmatched: 7. This CDR3 region has 13 residues. Germline CDR1 SEHNR, CDR2 FQNEAQ (reference sequence). CDR3 nucleotides: TGTGCCAGCAGGGAGACAGGGACCCACGAGCAGTACTTC. Its protein product is CASRETGTHEQYF.

Ten or more counts support this clonotype. This chain uses TRBV7-9 with TRBJ1-2; no definite D call. Trimming cost V 0 bases and J 8 bases, with 10 bases left between them. CDR3 size: 13 residues. In germline, CDR1 is SEHNR, CDR2 FQNEAQ (reference sequence). The CDR3 coding sequence is TGTGCCAGCAGCTTAGCATGGGGTGGCGGCTACACCTTC. Translated: CASSLAWGGGYTF. Full variable domain (remainder filled in from reference TRBV7-9 and TRBJ1-2): DTGVSQNPRHKITKRGQNVTFRCDPISEHNRLYWYRQTLGQGPEFLTYFQNEAQLEKSRLLSDRFSAERPKGSFSTLEIQRTEQGDSAMYLCASSLAWGGGYTFGSGTRLTVV.

This clonotype was picked up a small number of times. The chain joins TRBV29-1 to TRBJ1-1; D gene ambiguous. The germline gives CDR1 SQVTM, CDR2 ANQGSEA. V was clipped by 4 bases and J by 4 bases, with 10 bases between them. This CDR3 has 12 residues. The CDR3: CSVGQSGTEAFF. The CDR3 bases are TGCAGCGTTGGTCAGAGCGGCACTGAAGCTTTCTTT.

The chain has TRBV7-2 and TRBJ2-7; perhaps TRBD2 as D (6 bases). Germline values: CDR1 SGHTA, CDR2 FQGNSA. V gave up 0 bases and J gave up 3 bases, with 12 bases separating them. The CDR3 loop spans 15 amino acids. Here the CDR3 reads CASSLAWDLGYEQYF. The CDR3 nucleotides are TGTGCCAGCAGCTTAGCGTGGGACTTGGGCTACGAGCAGTACTTC.

This clonotype was observed a few times. The CDR3 region is CASSQDSLAGARGYKYF. The DNA of the CDR3 is TGTGCCAGCAGCCAAGATAGCCTAGCGGGGGCCCGGGGTTATAAGTACTTC. V usage is TRBV4-2 and J usage is TRBJ2-5; 10 bases agree with TRBD2. After removal of 0 bases from V and 12 bases from J, the junction contained 16 bases not matched to a gene. Germline V gene lookup returns CDR1 LGHNA and CDR2 YNFKEQ. The CDR3 is made up of 17 amino acids.

A few counts support this clonotype. This sequence joins TRBV14 and TRBJ1-2; possibly TRBD1 for D (6 bases). Germline CDR1 reads SGHDN; CDR2 reads FVKESK. This CDR3 comprises 14 residues. The germline V and J ends were trimmed by 6 bases and 5 bases, with 16 bases remaining between them. The CDR3 loop reads CASRRGGPNYGYTF. In nucleotides, the CDR3 is TGTGCCAGCAGGCGCGGGGGCCCGAATTATGGCTACACCTTC.

The chain combines TRBV12-3 or TRBV12-4 with TRBJ2-7; D possibly uses TRBD1 or TRBD2 (5 bases each). V was clipped by 6 bases and J by 1 base, with 22 bases between them. CDR3 length: 17 residues. The DNA of the CDR3 is TGTGCCAGCAGCACGTGGGGGATAGGGGCCTTTTCCTACGAGCAGTACTTC. Translation gives CASSTWGIGAFSYEQYF.

This clonotype came up once. V and J are TRBV3-1 and TRBJ2-7; tentative D call: TRBD1 (6 bases). The germline gives CDR1 LGHDT, CDR2 YNNKEL (reference sequence). The V end was cut by 6 bases, the J end by 4 bases, with 16 bases between. The CDR3 contains 14 residues. The DNA for the CDR3 is TGTGCCAGCAGTCCGCCGGGACAAGCATACGAGCAGTACTTC. This encodes CASSPPGQAYEQYF.

This clonotype was found a few times. The junction departs from germline at one end; a sequencing error may be responsible. The V gene is TRBV5-5, the J gene TRBJ2-1; possibly TRBD1 or TRBD2 for D (5 bases each). This CDR3 has 12 amino acids. The V gene's germline CDR1 is SGHKS and CDR2 YYEKEE (reference sequence). CDR3 protein: CASSLRGESGNF. CDR3 bases: TGTGCCAGCAGCTTGAGAGGGGAATCGGGCAACTTC.

This rearrangement joins TRBV12-3 or TRBV12-4 to TRBJ1-2; D may be TRBD1 (6 bases). Trimming shortened V by 7 bases and J by 6 bases, and 15 bases separated the two germline ends. This CDR3 has 13 residues. CDR3 loop: CASTFGQTNGYTF. The CDR3 DNA is TGTGCCAGCACCTTCGGACAGACCAATGGCTACACCTTC.

This chain uses TRBV5-1 with TRBJ2-7; 9 bases are a match to TRBD1. Germline V CDR1 and CDR2: SGHRS, YFSETQ. The junction had 5 bases not matched to a gene; V was cut back by 0 bases and J by 4 bases. The CDR3 has 15 amino acids. The CDR3 loop reads CASSLAEGQGYEQYF. In DNA, the CDR3 is TGCGCCAGCAGCTTGGCCGAGGGACAGGGTTACGAGCAGTACTTC.

This clonotype was counted only a few times. The chain employs TRBV12-3 or TRBV12-4 and TRBJ2-7, with TRBD2 matching over 7 bases. This CDR3 spans 15 amino acids. The V and J ends lost 3 bases and 3 bases, in that order; junction bases with no gene match: 8. DNA of the CDR3: TGTGCCAGCAGTTTGGGAGGGAATTTCCTCTACGAGCAGTACTTC. It encodes CASSLGGNFLYEQYF.

V and J are TRBV7-2 and TRBJ2-3; 10 bases are a match to TRBD2. Germline CDR1 reads SGHTA; CDR2 reads FQGNSA. With 0 bases clipped from V and 3 bases from J, the junction kept 6 bases outside the gene matches. The CDR3 is made up of 17 amino acids. The DNA for the CDR3 is TGTGCCAGCAGCTTAGCGGCTAGCGGGGGATTTACAGATACGCAGTATTTT. Translated, it gives CASSLAASGGFTDTQYF.

The V and J genes are TRBV28 and TRBJ2-2; D gene ambiguous. The CDR3 spans 13 residues. The germline gives CDR1 MDHEN, CDR2 SYDVKM. V was shortened by 6 bases and J by 5 bases, with 10 bases between the two germline ends. CDR3 amino acids: CASRYRSTGELFF. The CDR3 DNA follows: TGTGCCAGCAGGTACAGATCTACCGGGGAGCTGTTTTTT.

A remark on this clonotype: The junction departs from the called germline gene at one end, perhaps through a read error. J is TRBJ2-1 and V is TRBV12-3 or TRBV12-4, with a tentative D call TRBD2 (5 bases). This CDR3 region has 14 residues. CDR3 in amino acids: CASSLREPYNEQLF. DNA of the CDR3: TGTGCCAGCAGTTTACGGGAACCTTACAATGAGCAGCTCTTC.

This clonotype was seen many times. The chain combines TRBV29-1 with TRBJ2-5; TRBD1 is a possible D gene (5 bases). This CDR3 region has 10 residues. Trimming took 7 bases from V and 5 from J, leaving 8 bases between them. Germline CDR1 and CDR2: SQVTM and ANQGSEA. The CDR3 DNA follows: TGCAGCGGTGGGGCGGAGACCCAGTACTTC. It encodes CSGGAETQYF.

With regard to this clonotype: This likely comes from a read error, as the CDR3 has no conserved phenylalanine or tryptophan at its end. The DNA is omitted, as the CDR3 cannot be located on it reliably, and the CDR3 follows TCRdb's listing. The genes are TRBV12-2 and TRBJ2-1; the table calls TRBD1, which could not be checked here. TRBV12-2 is labeled a pseudogene. The CDR3 adds up to 9 amino acids, both ends counted. CDR3 residues: CASRARGAS.